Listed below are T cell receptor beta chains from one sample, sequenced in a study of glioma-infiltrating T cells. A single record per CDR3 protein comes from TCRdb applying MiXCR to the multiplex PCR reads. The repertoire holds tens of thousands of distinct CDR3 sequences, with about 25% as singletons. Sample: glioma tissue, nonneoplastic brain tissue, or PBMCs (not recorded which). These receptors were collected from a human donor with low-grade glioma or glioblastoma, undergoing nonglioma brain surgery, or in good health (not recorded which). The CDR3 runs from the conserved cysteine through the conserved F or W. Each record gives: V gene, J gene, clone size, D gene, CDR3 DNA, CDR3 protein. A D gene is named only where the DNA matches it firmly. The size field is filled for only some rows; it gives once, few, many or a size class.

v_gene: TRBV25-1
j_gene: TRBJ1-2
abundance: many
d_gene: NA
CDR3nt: TGTGCCAGCAGTCTGGACAGTAACTATGGCTACACCTTC
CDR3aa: CASSLDSNYGYTF

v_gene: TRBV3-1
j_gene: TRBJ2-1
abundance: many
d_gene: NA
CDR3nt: TGTGCCAGCAGCCAAGCAGCCCTTGGTCAGGGTCGATTGTCCAATGAGCAGTTCTTC
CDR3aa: CASSQAALGQGRLSNEQFF

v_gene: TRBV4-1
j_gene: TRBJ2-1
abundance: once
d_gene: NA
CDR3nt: TGCGCCAGCAGCCAAGATTGGAGGACCCCCTACAATGAGCAGTTCTTC
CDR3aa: CASSQDWRTPYNEQFF

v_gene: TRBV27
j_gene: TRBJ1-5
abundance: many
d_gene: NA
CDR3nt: TGTGCCAGCAGTTCCGGGGGGGCCCAGCATTTT
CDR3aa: CASSSGGAQHF

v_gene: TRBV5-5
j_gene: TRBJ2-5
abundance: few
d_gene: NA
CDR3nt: TGTGCCAGCAGCTGGGTAGGAGAGACCCAGTACTTC
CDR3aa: CASSWVGETQYF

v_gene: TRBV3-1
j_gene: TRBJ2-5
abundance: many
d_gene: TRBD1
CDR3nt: TGTGCCAGCAGCAAGGGGGCTGCCGGGACCCAGTACTTC
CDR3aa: CASSKGAAGTQYF

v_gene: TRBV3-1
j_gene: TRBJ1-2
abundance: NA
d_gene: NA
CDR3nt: TGTGCCAGCAGTCGACCCCAGGCGGGCTACACCTTC
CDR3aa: CASSRPQAGYTF

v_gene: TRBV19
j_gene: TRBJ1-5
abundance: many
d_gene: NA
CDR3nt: TGTGCCAGCACCCTAGCGGGTAGCAATCAGCCCCAGCATTTT
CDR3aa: CASTLAGSNQPQHF

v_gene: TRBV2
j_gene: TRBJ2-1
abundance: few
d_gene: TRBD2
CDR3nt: TGTGCCAGCAGTGAAGCGCCAGGGACTAGGGGGGCTGAGCAGTTCTTC
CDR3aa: CASSEAPGTRGAEQFF

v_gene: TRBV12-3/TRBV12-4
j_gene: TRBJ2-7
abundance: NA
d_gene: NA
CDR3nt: TGTGCCAGCAGCCGGGACGCGAGCTCCTACGAGCAGTACTTC
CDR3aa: CASSRDASSYEQYF

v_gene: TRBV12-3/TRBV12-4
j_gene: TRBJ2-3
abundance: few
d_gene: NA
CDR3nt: TGTGCCAGCAGTTTAGGTCAGGGGCTAGATACGCAGTATTTT
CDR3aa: CASSLGQGLDTQYF

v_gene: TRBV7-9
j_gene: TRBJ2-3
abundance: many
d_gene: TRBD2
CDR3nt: TGTGCCAGCAGCGCCGATAGCGGGACGCGTGATACGCAGTATTTT
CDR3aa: CASSADSGTRDTQYF

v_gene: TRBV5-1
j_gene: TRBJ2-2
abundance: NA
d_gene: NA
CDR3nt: TGCGCCAGCAGCTTTGGGCAGAACACCGGGGAGCTGTTTTTT
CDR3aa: CASSFGQNTGELFF

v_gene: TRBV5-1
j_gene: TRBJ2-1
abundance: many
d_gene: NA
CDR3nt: TGCGCCAGCAGCTTCGGAGACCCGGCTAACAATGAGCAGTTCTTC
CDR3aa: CASSFGDPANNEQFF

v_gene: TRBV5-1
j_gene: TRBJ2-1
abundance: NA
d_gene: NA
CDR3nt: TGCGCCAGCAGCTTACAGGTAAACAATGAGCAGTTCTTC
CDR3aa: CASSLQVNNEQFF

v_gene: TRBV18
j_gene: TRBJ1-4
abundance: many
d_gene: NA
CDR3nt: TGTGCCAGCTCATCCGGACGGGATGAAAAACTGTTTTTT
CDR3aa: CASSSGRDEKLFF

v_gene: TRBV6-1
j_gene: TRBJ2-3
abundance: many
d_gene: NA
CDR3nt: TGTGCCAGCAGGACCGCCGGTGACAGTACGCAGTATTTT
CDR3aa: CASRTAGDSTQYF

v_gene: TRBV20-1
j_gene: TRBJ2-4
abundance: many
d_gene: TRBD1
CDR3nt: TGCAGTGCTAGACGAACAGGGGCAAGTACCATTCAGTACTTC
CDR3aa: CSARRTGASTIQYF

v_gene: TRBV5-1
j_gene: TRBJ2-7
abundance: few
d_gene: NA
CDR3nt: TGCGCCAGCAGCCCTTCGGACGGATACGAGCAGTACTTC
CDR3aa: CASSPSDGYEQYF

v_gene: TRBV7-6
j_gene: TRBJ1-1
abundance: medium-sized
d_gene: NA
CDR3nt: TGTGCCAGCAGCTTAGGGGAGGCGACTGAAGCTTTCTTT
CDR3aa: CASSLGEATEAFF

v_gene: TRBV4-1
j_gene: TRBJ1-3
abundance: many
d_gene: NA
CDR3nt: TGCGCCAGCAGCCAAGTTTACGTCTCGGTCTCTGGAAACACCATATATTTT
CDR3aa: CASSQVYVSVSGNTIYF

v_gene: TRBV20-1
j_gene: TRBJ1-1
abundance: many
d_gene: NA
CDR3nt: TGCAGTGCTAAGGGGAACACTGAAGCTTTCTTT
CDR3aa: CSAKGNTEAFF

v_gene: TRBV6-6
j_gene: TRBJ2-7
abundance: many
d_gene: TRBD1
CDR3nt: TGTGCCAGCAGTTACGGACAGGGGCGTTCCTACGAGCAGTACTTC
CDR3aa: CASSYGQGRSYEQYF

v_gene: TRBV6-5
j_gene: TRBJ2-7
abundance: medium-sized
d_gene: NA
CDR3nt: TGTGCCAGCAGTTACACCCGGACCAGCTCCTACGAGCAGTACTTC
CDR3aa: CASSYTRTSSYEQYF

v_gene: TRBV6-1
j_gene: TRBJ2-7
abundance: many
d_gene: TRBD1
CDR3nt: TGTGCCAGCAGACCAGACAGGGTCCATCTTGAGCAGTACTTC
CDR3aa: CASRPDRVHLEQYF

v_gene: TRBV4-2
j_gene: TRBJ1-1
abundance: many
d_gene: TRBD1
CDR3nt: TGTGCCAGCAGCCGAATAGGGAGAGGGGGCAAAGAGAATACTGAAGCTTTCTTT
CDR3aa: CASSRIGRGGKENTEAFF

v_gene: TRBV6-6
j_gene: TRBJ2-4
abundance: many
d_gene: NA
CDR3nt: TGTGCCAGCAGTTACAACCGGGGCATTCAGTACTTC
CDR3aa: CASSYNRGIQYF

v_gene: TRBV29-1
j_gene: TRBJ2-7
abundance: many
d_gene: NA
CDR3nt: TGCAGCGTTGAAGATCCGGACTACGAGCAGTACTTC
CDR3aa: CSVEDPDYEQYF

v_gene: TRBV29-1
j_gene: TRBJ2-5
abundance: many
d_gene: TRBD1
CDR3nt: TGCAGCGCCGGGACAGTACTAGAGACCCAGTACTTC
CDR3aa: CSAGTVLETQYF

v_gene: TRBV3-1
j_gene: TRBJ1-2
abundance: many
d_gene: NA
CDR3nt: TGTGCCAGCAGCCCCGGGGGACCTAACTATGGCTACACCTTC
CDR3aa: CASSPGGPNYGYTF

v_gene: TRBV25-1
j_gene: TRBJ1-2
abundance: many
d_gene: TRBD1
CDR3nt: TGTGCCAGCAGTGAGGTAGGGGGCTTTGGCTACACCTTC
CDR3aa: CASSEVGGFGYTF

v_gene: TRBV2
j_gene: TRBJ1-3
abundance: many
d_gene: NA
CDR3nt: TGTGCCAGCACGTCTCAACCGGGGGGAAACACCATATATTTT
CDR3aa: CASTSQPGGNTIYF

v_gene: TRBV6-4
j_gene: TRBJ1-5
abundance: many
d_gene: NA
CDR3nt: TGTGCCCCACCTCAATATGGTCAGCCCCAGCATTTT
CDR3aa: CAPPQYGQPQHF

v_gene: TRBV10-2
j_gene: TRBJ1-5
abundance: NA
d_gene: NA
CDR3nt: TGCGCCAGCACTGATCGCAGGGCGGGCAATCAGCCCCAGCATTTT
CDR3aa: CASTDRRAGNQPQHF